This TCR beta chain was sequenced in a study of blood T cell repertoires in COVID-19. Study-level information: COVID-19 samples collected from the United States, Italy and Spain covered acute and convalescent phases.

Per the study methods: Quantification of nucleated cells was approximated via reference gene primer amplification. Measured with immunoSEQ multiplex PCR; TCRdb has only the in-frame clones, and not every one. V, J and clone size are those of that table, while D and trimming were read from the DNA. The sample contains roughly 160,000 clones, about 80% of which appear only once. Membership in each cohort depended on participant-reported clinical history. Recovery among Cohort 3 donors was established by two negative PCRs, clearance, or symptom resolution. The sequence came from a woman aged 55-69 years who had recovered from COVID-19. Sequenced sample: PBMCs or T cells enriched from blood (not recorded which).

Written as DNA, the CDR3 is TGTGCCAGCAGCTTATTTTTGGCCGGGACAGGTCATGGCTACACCTTC. This codes for CASSLFLAGTGHGYTF. This chain links TRBV7-8 with TRBJ1-2, with 8 positions matching TRBD1. The CDR3 contains 16 residues. From germline, CDR1 is SGHVS and CDR2 FQNEAQ. V trimming: 2 bases; J trimming: 6 bases; junction bases outside the gene matches: 11.